Each of the 22 T cell receptor beta chains below was sequenced from the same sample in a study of OX40 agonist ivuxolimab in advanced cancers. Measured with immunoSEQ multiplex PCR; TCRdb has only the in-frame clones, and not every one. The sample lists some 43,000 clones, roughly 86% occurring once. Sequenced material: CD4+ or CD8+ T cells sorted from blood, taken in a trial of the OX40 agonist ivuxolimab. The receptors stem from an adult with an advanced solid tumor such as melanoma, head and neck, liver or kidney cancer.

This clone was observed once. A clone one base away is much larger, so this may be a read error. The sample carries other DNA sequences with the same CDR3. The chain recombines TRBV5-6 with TRBJ2-2, with TRBD1 matching 9 bases. The CDR3 length is 16 residues. CDR1 SGHDT and CDR2 YYEEEE come from the germline V gene. V lost 8 bases, J lost 3 bases, and 11 bases stayed unmatched. CDR3 DNA: TGTGCCAGTAGACTGGAACGGGACAGGGACACCGGGGAGCTGTTTTTT. It codes for CASRLERDRDTGELFF.

The chain is built from TRBV6-4 and TRBJ2-7, with TRBD1 matching over 10 bases. Per the germline V gene, CDR1 is MRHNA and CDR2 is SNTAGT. The CDR3 extends over 14 amino acids. V lost 5 bases to trimming and J lost 5 bases; unmatched junction nucleotides: 6. The CDR3 DNA follows: TGTGCCAGCAGTCCGGGACAGGGGTCCGACGAGCAGTACTTC. It yields the protein CASSPGQGSDEQYF.

This clone has just one count. The gene calls are TRBV5-5 and TRBJ1-1, with a weak D call TRBD1 (5 bases). V was pared by 2 bases and J by 7 bases, with 12 bases between. From germline, CDR1 is SGHKS and CDR2 YYEKEE (reference sequence). This CDR3 spans 13 amino acids. CDR3 protein: CASSLGTDLEAFF. The CDR3 coding sequence is TGTGCCAGCAGCTTAGGGACGGACCTTGAAGCTTTCTTT.

The chain is built from TRBV7-6 and TRBJ1-1; unclear D gene. The V end lost 0 bases, the J end lost 8 bases, and 19 bases lay between the germline ends. CDR1 is SGHVS and CDR2 is FNYEAQ in the germline V gene. This CDR3 region has 16 residues. The CDR3 loop is CASSLAPPDSSSEAFF. The CDR3 region has the DNA TGTGCCAGCAGCTTAGCCCCCCCCGATTCCAGTTCCGAAGCTTTCTTT.

This sequence joins TRBV27 and TRBJ1-3; the D gene is possibly TRBD1 (6 bases). Germline V gene lookup returns CDR1 MNHEY and CDR2 SMNVEV (reference sequence). With 6 bases removed from V and 0 bases from J, the gap between germline ends came to 15 bases. CDR3 length: 16 amino acids. The chain's CDR3 is CASSLSTGFSGNTIYF. CDR3 bases: TGTGCCAGCAGCCTCTCGACAGGTTTCTCTGGAAACACCATATATTTT.

The chain has TRBV6-5 and TRBJ2-7; the D gene could be TRBD1 or TRBD2 (5 bases each). V was shortened by 0 bases and J by 1 base, with 10 bases between the two germline ends. The CDR3 is made up of 15 amino acids. The germline CDR1 and CDR2 sequences are MNHEY and SVGAGI. The CDR3 protein is CASSYSEGMSYEQYF. DNA of the CDR3: TGTGCCAGCAGTTACTCCGAGGGGATGTCCTACGAGCAGTACTTC.

The chain joins TRBV4-1 to TRBJ2-7; 7 nucleotides align to TRBD2. CDR1 is MGHRA, CDR2 YSYEKL, per germline. V lost 4 bases and J lost 3; bases outside the gene matches: 6. The CDR3 covers 14 residues. In nucleotides, the CDR3 is TGCGCCAGCAGCCCCGGGACGGGGGGCTACGAGCAGTACGTC. It translates to CASSPGTGGYEQYV.

V usage is TRBV29-1 and J usage is TRBJ2-7; tentatively, D is TRBD2 (6 bases). This CDR3 spans 13 amino acids. Trimming shortened V by 4 bases and J by 4 bases, and 14 bases separated the two germline ends. Looked up from germline, CDR1 is SQVTM and CDR2 is ANQGSEA. DNA for the CDR3: TGCAGCGTTGTAGATCATGGGGGGTACGAGCAGTACTTC. As protein: CSVVDHGGYEQYF.

The chain carries TRBV27 and TRBJ2-4; D is perhaps TRBD1 or TRBD2 (5 bases each). CDR3 size: 14 residues. V gave up 5 bases and J gave up 7 bases, with 15 bases separating them. Germline V lookup: CDR1 MNHEY, CDR2 SMNVEV (reference sequence). The CDR3 DNA is TGTGCCAGCAGTCTGACCCAATGGGGGAACATTCAGTACTTC. Translation: CASSLTQWGNIQYF.

The rearrangement uses TRBV4-3 and TRBJ2-1; tentative D call: TRBD2 (6 bases). The CDR3 has 18 amino acids. In germline, CDR1 is LGHNA, CDR2 YSLEER. V lost 0 bases to trimming and J lost 5 bases, with 20 bases between them. The CDR3 sequence is CASSQDSSAGLGDNEQFF. Here the CDR3 DNA reads TGCGCCAGCAGCCAAGATAGCAGTGCGGGATTGGGTGACAATGAGCAGTTCTTC.

The chain recombines TRBV15 with TRBJ2-7; D could derive from TRBD1 or TRBD2 (7 bases each). Trimming took off 4 bases at V and 3 bases at J, with 19 bases between the two ends. Per germline, CDR1 LNHNV and CDR2 YYDKDF (reference sequence). CDR3 length: 16 amino acids. CDR3 amino acids: CATSTQGGSGRYEQYF. The CDR3 nucleotides are TGTGCCACCAGCACCCAGGGGGGTAGCGGGCGCTACGAGCAGTACTTC.

This rearrangement joins TRBV7-6 to TRBJ2-5; D remains ambiguous. The germline gives CDR1 SGHVS, CDR2 FNYEAQ. The CDR3 totals 12 residues. V lost 3 bases, J lost 6 bases, and 8 bases lay in between. CDR3 sequence (DNA): TGTGCCAGCAGCTTGATCAAAAAGACCCAGTACTTC. Protein sequence: CASSLIKKTQYF.

The chain links TRBV27 to TRBJ1-1; TRBD1 is a possible D gene (5 bases). Per the germline V gene, CDR1 is MNHEY and CDR2 is SMNVEV (reference sequence). Trimming pared 6 bases from V and 0 bases from J, leaving 17 bases between. This CDR3 is 16 amino acids long. The CDR3 nucleotides read TGTGCCAGCAGCATTTCGGTAGGGGCTATGAACACTGAAGCTTTCTTT. Translated, it gives CASSISVGAMNTEAFF.

The rearrangement links TRBV5-1 to TRBJ2-7, with D maybe TRBD2 (7 bases). V lost 3 bases to trimming and J lost 7 bases, with 17 bases between them. CDR3 length: 14 residues. From germline, CDR1 is SGHRS and CDR2 YFSETQ. The CDR3 nucleotides are TGCGCCAGCAGCTGGGAGGGGGGTCCGGGTGAGCAGTACTTC. The encoded protein is CASSWEGGPGEQYF. The full variable domain, rest sourced from reference TRBV5-1 and TRBJ2-7, is KAGVTQTPRYLIKTRGQQVTLSCSPISGHRSVSWYQQTPGQGLQFLFEYFSETQRNKGNFPGRFSGRQFSNSRSEMNVSTLELGDSALYLCASSWEGGPGEQYFGPGTRLTVT.

V gene TRBV27 combines with J gene TRBJ2-5; perhaps TRBD2 as D (5 bases). In germline, CDR1 is MNHEY, CDR2 SMNVEV (reference sequence). The V gene lost 4 bases and the J gene lost 5 bases, with 11 bases spanning the gap. The CDR3 covers 13 residues. CDR3 loop: CASSSRPGETQYF. The CDR3 bases are TGTGCCAGCAGTTCTAGGCCGGGGGAGACCCAGTACTTC.

J is TRBJ1-1 and V is TRBV29-1, with TRBD1 matching over 8 bases. This CDR3 spans 15 amino acids. The germline CDR1 and CDR2 sequences are SQVTM and ANQGSEA. J was trimmed by 1 base and V by 4 bases; bases with no gene match: 8. The CDR3 nucleotides read TGCAGCGTTGGATTCAGGGGGCTCGCGAACACTGAAGCTTTCTTT. This gives the protein CSVGFRGLANTEAFF. Drawing the rest from reference TRBV29-1 and TRBJ1-1, the complete variable domain is SAVISQKPSRDICQRGTSLTIQCQVDSQVTMMFWYRQQPGQSLTLIATANQGSEATYESGFVIDKFPISRPNLTFSTLTVSNMSPEDSSIYLCSVGFRGLANTEAFFGQGTRLTVV.

The CDR3 region is CASSPDGTSPYEQYF. The DNA of the CDR3 is TGTGCCAGCAGCCCAGACGGGACAAGTCCCTACGAGCAGTACTTC. The chain has TRBV7-2 and TRBJ2-7; a weak D match, TRBD1 (6 bases). Germline lookup yields CDR1 SGHTA and CDR2 FQGNSA. Trimming left V 5 bases short and J 2 bases short, with 16 bases between. CDR3 length: 15 residues.

V gene TRBV7-6 combines with J gene TRBJ1-6; the D gene is possibly TRBD1 (5 bases). The CDR3 runs to 13 residues. The V gene lost 5 bases and the J gene lost 10 bases, with 12 bases spanning the gap. The germline CDR1 and CDR2 sequences are SGHVS and FNYEAQ. DNA for the CDR3: TGTGCCAGCAGCAGCGGGGCAGGATCACCCCTCCACTTT. Amino acids: CASSSGAGSPLHF.

The chain uses TRBV19 and TRBJ1-1, with TRBD1 as a possible D gene (6 bases). The germline gives CDR1 LNHDA, CDR2 SQIVND (reference sequence). Trimming removed 9 bases from V and 4 bases from J, with 15 bases in between. The CDR3 spans 13 residues. The CDR3 loop reads CASSLGGSTEAFF. CDR3 bases: TGTGCCAGCTCCTTAGGGGGTAGCACTGAAGCTTTCTTT.

The rearrangement links TRBV2 to TRBJ2-1, with D possibly matching TRBD2 (7 bases). Per germline, CDR1 SNHLY and CDR2 FYNNEI. V dropped 6 bases and J dropped 1 base, with 13 bases sitting between them. The CDR3 is made up of 15 amino acids. The CDR3 sequence: CASREGGGSYNEQFF. The CDR3 nucleotides are TGTGCCAGCAGGGAGGGAGGGGGATCCTACAATGAGCAGTTCTTC. Using reference TRBV2 and TRBJ2-1 for the parts outside the CDR3, the full variable domain is EPEVTQTPSHQVTQMGQEVILRCVPISNHLYFYWYRQILGQKVEFLVSFYNNEISEKSEIFDDQFSVERPDGSNFTLKIRSTKLEDSAMYFCASREGGGSYNEQFFGPGTRLTVL.

This rearrangement joins TRBV5-4 to TRBJ2-3; possibly TRBD1 for D (6 bases). Trimming stripped 3 bases from V and 1 base from J, with 27 bases between. This CDR3 is built from 20 residues. CDR1 SGHNT and CDR2 YYREEE come from the germline V gene (reference sequence). CDR3 nucleotides: TGTGCCAGCAGCTCCCCCGGGACAAGGACAGCCACCCACGGCACAGATACGCAGTATTTT. Translated: CASSSPGTRTATHGTDTQYF.

The chain is built from TRBV5-6 and TRBJ2-7; TRBD1 or TRBD2 may be the D gene (5 bases each). The germline gives CDR1 SGHDT, CDR2 YYEEEE. V lost 3 bases and J 0 bases, leaving 10 bases between the germline ends. The CDR3 runs to 14 residues. For the CDR3, the DNA is TGTGCCAGCAGCTCATACGGGACCTCCTACGAGCAGTACGTC. Translating it yields CASSSYGTSYEQYV.